This T cell receptor (beta chain) came from a study of PD-L1 blockade in urothelial cancer. As for the study in general: Samples came from 3 weeks, at the second dose, and 6 weeks into treatment. General study findings and limits: Improved survival was predicted by pretreatment blood TCR clonality below the median.

This clone has just one count. Its matching antigen is unknown. The time point denotes: pretreatment peripheral blood. The V end lost 3 bases, the J end lost 3 bases, and 12 bases lay between the germline ends. The CDR3 consists of 14 residues. CDR1 is MDHEN and CDR2 is SYDVKM in the germline V gene. Each PCR had synthetic TCR analog templates added to it as a spike-in. Here immunoSEQ multiplex PCR was the method, and the copy in TCRdb shows in-frame clones only, minus some. The table records some 120,000 clones, 70% to 85% of them present only once. The receptor comes from a man aged 50 or older with urothelial cancer. The chain combines TRBV28 with TRBJ2-7, with unresolved D. Sequencing was performed on PBMCs, taken around atezolizumab (anti-PD-L1) treatment. The CDR3 loop reads CASSLATELYEQYF. In DNA, the CDR3 is TGTGCCAGCAGTTTGGCCACGGAGCTCTACGAGCAGTACTTC.